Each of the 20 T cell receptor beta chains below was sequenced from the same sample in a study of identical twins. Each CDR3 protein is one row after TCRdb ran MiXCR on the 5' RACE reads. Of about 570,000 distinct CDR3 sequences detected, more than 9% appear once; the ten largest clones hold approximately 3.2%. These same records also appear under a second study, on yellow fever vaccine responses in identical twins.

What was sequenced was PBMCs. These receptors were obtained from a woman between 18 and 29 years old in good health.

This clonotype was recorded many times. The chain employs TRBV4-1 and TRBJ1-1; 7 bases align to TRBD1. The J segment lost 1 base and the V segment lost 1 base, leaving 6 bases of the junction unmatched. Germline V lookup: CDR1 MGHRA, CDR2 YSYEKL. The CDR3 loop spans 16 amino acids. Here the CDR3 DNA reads TGCGCCAGCAGCCAAGCAACAGGGGCCCCGAACACTGAAGCTTTCTTT. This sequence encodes CASSQATGAPNTEAFF.

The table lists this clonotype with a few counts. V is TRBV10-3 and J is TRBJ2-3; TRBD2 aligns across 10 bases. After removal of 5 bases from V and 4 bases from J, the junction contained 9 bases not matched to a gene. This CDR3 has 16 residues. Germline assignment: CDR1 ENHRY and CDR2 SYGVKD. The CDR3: CAISLKAGGPPDTQYF. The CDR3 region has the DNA TGTGCCATCAGTCTCAAAGCGGGAGGGCCGCCAGATACGCAGTATTTT.

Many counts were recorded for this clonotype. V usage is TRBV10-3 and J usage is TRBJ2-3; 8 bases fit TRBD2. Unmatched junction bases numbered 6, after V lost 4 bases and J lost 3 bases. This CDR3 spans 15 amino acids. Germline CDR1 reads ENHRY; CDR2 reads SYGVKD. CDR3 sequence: CAISGSGGDTDTQYF. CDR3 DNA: TGTGCCATCAGTGGGAGCGGGGGTGATACAGATACGCAGTATTTT.

CDR3 DNA sequence: TGTGCCAGCAGCTCGACACGCTCTTCCCCCTACGAGCAGTACTTC. Translating gives CASSSTRSSPYEQYF. J is TRBJ2-7 and V is TRBV7-9; D gene uncertain. This CDR3 comprises 15 residues. The germline V gene encodes CDR1 SEHNR and CDR2 FQNEAQ (reference sequence). V was pared by 4 bases and J by 2 bases, with 15 bases between.

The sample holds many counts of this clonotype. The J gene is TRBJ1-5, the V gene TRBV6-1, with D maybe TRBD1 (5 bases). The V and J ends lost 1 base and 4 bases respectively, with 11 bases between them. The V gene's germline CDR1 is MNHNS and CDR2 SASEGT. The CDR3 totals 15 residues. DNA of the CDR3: TGTGCCAGCAGTGAAGATGCTGGGGGGAATCAGCCCCAGCATTTT. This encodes CASSEDAGGNQPQHF.

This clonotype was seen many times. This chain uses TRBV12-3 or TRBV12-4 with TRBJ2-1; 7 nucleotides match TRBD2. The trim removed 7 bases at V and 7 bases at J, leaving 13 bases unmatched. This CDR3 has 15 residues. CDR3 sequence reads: CASTLGSGTLNEQFF. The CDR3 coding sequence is TGTGCCAGCACCCTAGGCAGCGGGACCTTGAATGAGCAGTTCTTC.

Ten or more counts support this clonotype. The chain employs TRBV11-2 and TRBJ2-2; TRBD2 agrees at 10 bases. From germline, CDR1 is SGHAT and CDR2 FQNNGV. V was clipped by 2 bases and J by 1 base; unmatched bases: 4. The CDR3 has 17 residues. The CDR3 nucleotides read TGTGCCAGCAGCTTACGGGTAGCGGGGGGGAACACCGGGGAGCTGTTTTTT. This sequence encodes CASSLRVAGGNTGELFF.

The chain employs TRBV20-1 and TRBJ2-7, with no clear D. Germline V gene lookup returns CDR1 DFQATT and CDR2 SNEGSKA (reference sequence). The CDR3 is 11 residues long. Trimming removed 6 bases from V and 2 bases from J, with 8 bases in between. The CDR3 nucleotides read TGCAGTGCGTGGCTACCCTACGAGCAGTACTTC. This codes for CSAWLPYEQYF.

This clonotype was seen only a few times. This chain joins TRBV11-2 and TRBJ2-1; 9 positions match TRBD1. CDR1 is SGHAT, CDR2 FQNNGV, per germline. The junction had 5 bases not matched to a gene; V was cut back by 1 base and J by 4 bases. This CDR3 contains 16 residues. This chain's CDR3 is CASSLGFGQGYNEQFF. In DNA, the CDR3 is TGTGCCAGCAGCTTAGGTTTCGGACAGGGGTACAATGAGCAGTTCTTC.

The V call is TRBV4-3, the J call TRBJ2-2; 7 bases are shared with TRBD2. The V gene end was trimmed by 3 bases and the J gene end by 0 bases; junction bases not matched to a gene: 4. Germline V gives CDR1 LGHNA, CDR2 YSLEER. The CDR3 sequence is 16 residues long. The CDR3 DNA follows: TGCGCCAGCAGCCAGCTAGCGGTGCCGAACACCGGGGAGCTGTTTTTT. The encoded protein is CASSQLAVPNTGELFF.

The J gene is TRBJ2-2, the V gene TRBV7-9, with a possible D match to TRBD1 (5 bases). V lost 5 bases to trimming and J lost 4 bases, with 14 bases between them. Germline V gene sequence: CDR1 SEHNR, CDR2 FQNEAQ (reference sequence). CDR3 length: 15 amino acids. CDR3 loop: CASSHRWSSTGELFF. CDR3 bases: TGTGCCAGCAGCCACAGGTGGTCGAGCACCGGGGAGCTGTTTTTT. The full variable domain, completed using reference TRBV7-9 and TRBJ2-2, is DTGVSQNPRHKITKRGQNVTFRCDPISEHNRLYWYRQTLGQGPEFLTYFQNEAQLEKSRLLSDRFSAERPKGSFSTLEIQRTEQGDSAMYLCASSHRWSSTGELFFGEGSRLTVL.

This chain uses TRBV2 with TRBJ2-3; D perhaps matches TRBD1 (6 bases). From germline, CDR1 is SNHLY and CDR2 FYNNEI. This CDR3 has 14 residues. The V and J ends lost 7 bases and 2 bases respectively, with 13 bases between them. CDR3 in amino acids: CASIRTESTDTQYF. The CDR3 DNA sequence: TGTGCCAGCATTAGGACAGAGTCCACAGATACGCAGTATTTT.

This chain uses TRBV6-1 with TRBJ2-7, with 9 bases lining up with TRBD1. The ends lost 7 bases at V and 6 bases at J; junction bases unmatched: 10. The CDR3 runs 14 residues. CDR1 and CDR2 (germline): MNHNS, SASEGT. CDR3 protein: CASNGPGQGVEQYF. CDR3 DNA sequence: TGTGCCAGCAACGGGCCGGGACAGGGTGTCGAGCAGTACTTC.

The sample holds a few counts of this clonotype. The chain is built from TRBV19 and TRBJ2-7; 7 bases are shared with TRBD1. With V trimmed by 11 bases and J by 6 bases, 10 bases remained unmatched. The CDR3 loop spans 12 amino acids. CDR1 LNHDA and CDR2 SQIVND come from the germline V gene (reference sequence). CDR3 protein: CAGTANLLEQYF. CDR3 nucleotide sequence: TGTGCCGGGACAGCCAATCTTCTCGAGCAGTACTTC. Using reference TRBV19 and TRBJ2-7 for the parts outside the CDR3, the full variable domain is DGGITQSPKYLFRKEGQNVTLSCEQNLNHDAMYWYRQDPGQGLRLIYYSQIVNDFQKGDIAEGYSVSREKKESFPLTVTSAQKNPTAFYLCAGTANLLEQYFGPGTRLTVT.

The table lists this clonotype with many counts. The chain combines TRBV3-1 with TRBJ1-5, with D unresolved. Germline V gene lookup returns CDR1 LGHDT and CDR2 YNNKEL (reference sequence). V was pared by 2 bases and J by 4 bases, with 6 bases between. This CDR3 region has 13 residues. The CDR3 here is CASSQSGNQPQHF. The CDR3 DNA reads TGTGCCAGCAGCCAATCAGGTAATCAGCCCCAGCATTTT.

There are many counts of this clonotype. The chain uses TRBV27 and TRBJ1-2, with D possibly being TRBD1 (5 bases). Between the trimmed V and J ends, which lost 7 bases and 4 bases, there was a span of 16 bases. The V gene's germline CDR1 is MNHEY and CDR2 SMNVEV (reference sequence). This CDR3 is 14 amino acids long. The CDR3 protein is CASKGGALGYGYTF. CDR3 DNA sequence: TGTGCCAGCAAGGGCGGGGCCTTGGGCTATGGCTACACCTTC.

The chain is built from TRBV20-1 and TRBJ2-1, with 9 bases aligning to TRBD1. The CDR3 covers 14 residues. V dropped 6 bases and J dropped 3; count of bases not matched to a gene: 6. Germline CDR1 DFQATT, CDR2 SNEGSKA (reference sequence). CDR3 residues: CSARRTGDYNEQFF. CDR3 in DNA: TGCAGTGCACGGCGGACAGGGGACTACAATGAGCAGTTCTTC.

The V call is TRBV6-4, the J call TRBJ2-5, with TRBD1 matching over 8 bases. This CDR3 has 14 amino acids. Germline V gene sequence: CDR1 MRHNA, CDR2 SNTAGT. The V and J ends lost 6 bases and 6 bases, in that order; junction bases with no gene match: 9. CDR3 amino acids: CASSADQGAQTQYF. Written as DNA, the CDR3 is TGTGCCAGCAGCGCTGACCAGGGGGCACAGACCCAGTACTTC.

The CDR3 loop is CASSRGTSGASSYEQYF. The CDR3 DNA sequence: TGTGCCAGCAGCAGAGGGACTAGCGGGGCTAGCTCCTACGAGCAGTACTTC. This sequence joins TRBV7-2 and TRBJ2-7; 13 nucleotides align to TRBD2. V dropped 5 bases and J dropped 0; count of bases not matched to a gene: 7. This CDR3 comprises 17 residues. CDR1 SGHTA and CDR2 FQGNSA come from the germline V gene.

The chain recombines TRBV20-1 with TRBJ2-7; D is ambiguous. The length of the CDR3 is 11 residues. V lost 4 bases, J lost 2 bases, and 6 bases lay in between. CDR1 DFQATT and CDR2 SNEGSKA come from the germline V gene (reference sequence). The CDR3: CSATETYEQYF. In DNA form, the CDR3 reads TGCAGTGCTACTGAAACCTACGAGCAGTACTTC.